This T cell receptor (beta chain) was sequenced in a study of tissue T cells after allogeneic stem cell transplantation. Study-level results: Anatomically similar tissues had similar TCR repertoires within each patient. Across patients, clones rarely overlapped, yet motif clusters were shared tissue-specifically. In patients and mice, blood and spleen missed much of tissue repertoire.

CDR3 sequences, V/J genes, frequencies and template counts came from survey-depth TCRbeta sequencing. Using immunoSEQ multiplex PCR, the repertoire was profiled, and TCRdb retains in-frame clones only, with some absent. The sample lists tens of thousands of clones, roughly 89% occurring once. On this clone: Its antigen is unidentified.

CDR1 MNHEY and CDR2 SMNVEV come from the germline V gene (reference sequence). V was pared by 2 bases and J by 9 bases, with 20 bases between. CDR3 length: 15 amino acids. The TCR originated in a woman aged 35 to 75 who later had graft-versus-host disease after an allogeneic stem cell transplant. The chain recombines TRBV27 with TRBJ2-7, with a tentative D call TRBD2 (6 bases). The sample consisted of blood, taken before transplantation. The CDR3 DNA reads as TGTGCCAGCAGTTTAAACCCTCTAGCGTTGTCGGTGCAGTACTTC. This sequence encodes CASSLNPLALSVQYF.